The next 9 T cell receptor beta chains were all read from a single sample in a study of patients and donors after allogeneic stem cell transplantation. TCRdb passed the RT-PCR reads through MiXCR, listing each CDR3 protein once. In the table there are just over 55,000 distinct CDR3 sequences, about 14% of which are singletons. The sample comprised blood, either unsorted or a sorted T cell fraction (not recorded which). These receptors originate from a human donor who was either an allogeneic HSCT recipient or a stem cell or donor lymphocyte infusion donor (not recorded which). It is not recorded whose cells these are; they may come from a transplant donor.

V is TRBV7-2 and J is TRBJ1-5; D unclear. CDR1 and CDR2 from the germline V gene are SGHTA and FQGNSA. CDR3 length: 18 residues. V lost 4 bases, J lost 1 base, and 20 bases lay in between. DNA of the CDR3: TGTGCCAGCAGCTCATCCCCTCTGGGCAGAATAAGCAATCAGCCCCAGCATTTT. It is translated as CASSSSPLGRISNQPQHF.

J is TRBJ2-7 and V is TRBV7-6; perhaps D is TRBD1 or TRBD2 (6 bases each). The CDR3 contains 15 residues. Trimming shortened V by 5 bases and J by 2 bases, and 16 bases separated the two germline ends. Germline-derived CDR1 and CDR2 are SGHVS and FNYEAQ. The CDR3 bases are TGTGCCAGCAGCCAAGCGGGCAGGGGCCCCTACGAGCAGTACTTC. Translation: CASSQAGRGPYEQYF.

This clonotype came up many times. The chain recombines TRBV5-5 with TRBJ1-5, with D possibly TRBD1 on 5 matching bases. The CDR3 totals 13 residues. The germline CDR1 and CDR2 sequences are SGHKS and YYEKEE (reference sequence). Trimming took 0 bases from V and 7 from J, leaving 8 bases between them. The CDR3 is CASSLGGTQPQHF. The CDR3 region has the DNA TGTGCCAGCAGCTTGGGGGGGACGCAGCCCCAGCATTTT.

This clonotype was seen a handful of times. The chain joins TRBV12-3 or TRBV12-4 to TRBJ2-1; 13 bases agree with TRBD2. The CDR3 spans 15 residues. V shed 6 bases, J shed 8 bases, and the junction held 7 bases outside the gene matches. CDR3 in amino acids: CASSHGLAGDYEQFF. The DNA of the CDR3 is TGTGCCAGCAGCCACGGACTAGCGGGAGATTATGAGCAGTTCTTC.

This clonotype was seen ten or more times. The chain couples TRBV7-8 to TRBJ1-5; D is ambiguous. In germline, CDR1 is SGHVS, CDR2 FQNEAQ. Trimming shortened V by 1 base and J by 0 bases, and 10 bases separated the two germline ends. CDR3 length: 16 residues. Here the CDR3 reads CASSLDVGYSNQPQHF. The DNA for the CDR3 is TGTGCCAGCAGCTTAGATGTGGGGTATAGCAATCAGCCCCAGCATTTT.

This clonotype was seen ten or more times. The CDR3 DNA reads TGTGCCAGCAGTTTGAGGACTAGCGGGAGGGCGAGCTCCTACGAGCAGTACTTC. It yields the protein CASSLRTSGRASSYEQYF. This sequence joins TRBV12-3 or TRBV12-4 and TRBJ2-7, with 15 bases matching TRBD2. The CDR3 spans 18 residues. The V gene end was trimmed by 3 bases and the J gene end by 0 bases; junction bases not matched to a gene: 6.

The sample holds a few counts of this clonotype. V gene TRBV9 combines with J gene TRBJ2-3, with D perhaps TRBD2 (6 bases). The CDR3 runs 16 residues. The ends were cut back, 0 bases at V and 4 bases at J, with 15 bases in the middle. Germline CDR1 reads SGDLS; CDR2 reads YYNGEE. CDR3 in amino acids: CASSVEGLASADTQYF. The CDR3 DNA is TGTGCCAGCAGCGTAGAGGGGCTAGCGAGCGCAGATACGCAGTATTTT.

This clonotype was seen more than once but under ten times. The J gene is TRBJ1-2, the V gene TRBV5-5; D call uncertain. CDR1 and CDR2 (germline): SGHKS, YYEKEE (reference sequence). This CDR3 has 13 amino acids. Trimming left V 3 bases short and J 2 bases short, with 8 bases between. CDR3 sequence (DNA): TGTGCCAGCAGCTCATCTCTAAACTATGGCTACACCTTC. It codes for CASSSSLNYGYTF.

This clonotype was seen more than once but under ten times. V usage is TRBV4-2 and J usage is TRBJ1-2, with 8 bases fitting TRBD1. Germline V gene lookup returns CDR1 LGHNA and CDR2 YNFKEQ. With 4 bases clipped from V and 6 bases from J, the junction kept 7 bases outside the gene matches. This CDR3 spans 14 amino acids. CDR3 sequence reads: CASSPDRVLDGYTF. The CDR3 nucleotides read TGTGCCAGCAGCCCGGACAGGGTCCTCGATGGCTACACCTTC.